This is a list of T cell receptor beta chains from one sample in a study of blood T cell repertoires in COVID-19. Generated by immunoSEQ multiplex PCR, the TCRdb table keeps only in-frame clones and is missing some. The repertoire has roughly 120,000 clones, about 85% of them found once; the top ten carry roughly an eighth. The sequencing sample was made of peripheral blood. These receptors were collected from a human donor in a cohort sampled during active COVID-19. The conserved cysteine and the conserved F or W are not part of the CDR3 here. Fields, in order: CDR3 protein, J gene, V gene.

cdr3_aa: ASSPYGTGVTGELF; j_call: TRBJ2-2; v_call: TRBV5-1
cdr3_aa: ASSPRQGSYNEQF; j_call: TRBJ2-1; v_call: TRBV18
cdr3_aa: ASRGTDSAGEKLF; j_call: TRBJ1-4; v_call: TRBV28
cdr3_aa: ASSITTVGYT; j_call: TRBJ1-2; v_call: TRBV19
cdr3_aa: ASSPPGTILSGANVLT; j_call: TRBJ2-6; v_call: TRBV25-1
cdr3_aa: ASSPPSADSPLH; j_call: TRBJ1-6; v_call: TRBV18
cdr3_aa: ASSVGSGSTYEQY; j_call: TRBJ2-7; v_call: TRBV9
cdr3_aa: ASSAEGAYEQY; j_call: TRBJ2-7; v_call: TRBV2
cdr3_aa: ASSERITGATNEKLF; j_call: TRBJ1-4; v_call: TRBV6-1
cdr3_aa: ASSPQGFRETQY; j_call: TRBJ2-5; v_call: TRBV27
cdr3_aa: ASSRRQGLTDTQY; j_call: TRBJ2-3; v_call: TRBV19
cdr3_aa: ASSYLKGQIFPREQY; j_call: TRBJ2-7; v_call: TRBV6-2/TRBV6-3
cdr3_aa: ASRRGQTYEQY; j_call: TRBJ2-7; v_call: TRBV6-6
cdr3_aa: ASSVQSGRLYTDTQY; j_call: TRBJ2-3; v_call: TRBV9
cdr3_aa: ASSPGQGHIEQF; j_call: TRBJ2-1; v_call: TRBV3-1/TRBV3-2
cdr3_aa: ASSLGTGSNYGYT; j_call: TRBJ1-2; v_call: TRBV7-8
cdr3_aa: ASSGSGSRNEKLF; j_call: TRBJ1-4; v_call: TRBV9
cdr3_aa: ASSEGQGLNTEAF; j_call: TRBJ1-1; v_call: TRBV25-1
cdr3_aa: ASTEGLYGYT; j_call: TRBJ1-2; v_call: TRBV2
cdr3_aa: ATSRGYRGNTEAF; j_call: TRBJ1-1; v_call: TRBV15
cdr3_aa: ASTPRTGFNSPLH; j_call: TRBJ1-6; v_call: TRBV7-2
cdr3_aa: ASTPRGAGGHVEQF; j_call: TRBJ2-1; v_call: TRBV9
cdr3_aa: ASSLRAGTGPVNGYT; j_call: TRBJ1-2; v_call: TRBV27
cdr3_aa: ASSYSTTRVVYNEQF; j_call: TRBJ2-1; v_call: TRBV6-2/TRBV6-3
cdr3_aa: ASSLTGTEPGELF; j_call: TRBJ2-2; v_call: TRBV6-5
cdr3_aa: ASTMTGLASSGANVLT; j_call: TRBJ2-6; v_call: TRBV19
cdr3_aa: ASNLRGSAEAF; j_call: TRBJ1-1; v_call: TRBV28
cdr3_aa: SVAAGVEQY; j_call: TRBJ2-7; v_call: TRBV29-1
cdr3_aa: ASSLQGGGPPYNEQF; j_call: TRBJ2-1; v_call: TRBV7-2
cdr3_aa: ASSLGWEDNYGYT; j_call: TRBJ1-2; v_call: TRBV7-9
cdr3_aa: ATSQGTYEQY; j_call: TRBJ2-7; v_call: TRBV24-1
cdr3_aa: ATRQGAADTQY; j_call: TRBJ2-3; v_call: TRBV24-1
cdr3_aa: ASSLVAPTGELF; j_call: TRBJ2-2; v_call: TRBV7-2
cdr3_aa: ASSPRDRGFGYT; j_call: TRBJ1-2; v_call: TRBV9
cdr3_aa: ASSSPTASGGPYEQY; j_call: TRBJ2-7; v_call: TRBV13
cdr3_aa: ASSRTGGAITDTQY; j_call: TRBJ2-3; v_call: TRBV5-4
cdr3_aa: ASSRTGPPSGANVLT; j_call: TRBJ2-6; v_call: TRBV6-6
cdr3_aa: ASSSDPGQPNTEAF; j_call: TRBJ1-1; v_call: TRBV11-3
cdr3_aa: ASRRQGTNEKLF; j_call: TRBJ1-4; v_call: TRBV4-3
cdr3_aa: ASSRAGTARNEQF; j_call: TRBJ2-1; v_call: TRBV28
cdr3_aa: ASSHGTGRQETQY; j_call: TRBJ2-5; v_call: TRBV5-4
cdr3_aa: ASSLGQGGYGYT; j_call: TRBJ1-2; v_call: TRBV7-9
cdr3_aa: ASSATLRLASNEQF; j_call: TRBJ2-1; v_call: TRBV9
cdr3_aa: ASSIETGHEQY; j_call: TRBJ2-7; v_call: TRBV19
cdr3_aa: ASSLSMFGSGGHTDTQY; j_call: TRBJ2-3; v_call: TRBV27
cdr3_aa: ASRLEAGGSYEQY; j_call: TRBJ2-7; v_call: TRBV6-5
cdr3_aa: AISLQENQPQH; j_call: TRBJ1-5; v_call: TRBV10-3
cdr3_aa: ASSRGNTEAF; j_call: TRBJ1-1; v_call: TRBV11-3
cdr3_aa: ASSGDSRVRNTQY; j_call: TRBJ2-3; v_call: TRBV7-9
cdr3_aa: ASSLSTGTAYEQY; j_call: TRBJ2-7; v_call: TRBV27
cdr3_aa: ASSATPQGLLNTIY; j_call: TRBJ1-3; v_call: TRBV9
cdr3_aa: ASSIVSGGPDEQF; j_call: TRBJ2-1; v_call: TRBV19
cdr3_aa: ASSTPGQRTIY; j_call: TRBJ1-3; v_call: TRBV4-2
cdr3_aa: ASSRQGDIYGYT; j_call: TRBJ1-2; v_call: TRBV19